Listed here are 32 T cell receptor beta chains from one sample, sequenced in a study of cytomegalovirus exposure and HLA in healthy donors. PCR primers comprised 60 Vbeta and 13 Jbeta primers. Sequenced by immunoSEQ multiplex PCR; TCRdb stores in-frame clones only, minus some. The sample lists tens of thousands of clones; roughly 71% were seen once. Sequencing was done on a sample of PBMCs. Receptors originate from a man aged 50 to 59 in good health and CMV-seropositive.

This chain joins TRBV25-1 and TRBJ1-6, with D maybe TRBD1 (5 bases). The length of the CDR3 is 15 residues. Germline V gene data show CDR1 as MGHDK and CDR2 as SYGVNS. Between the trimmed V and J ends, which lost 6 bases and 10 bases, there was a span of 19 bases. CDR3 nucleotides: TGTGCCAGCAGCGCCGGAGGGGTGGGGGGGTCACCCCTCCACTTT. Protein sequence: CASSAGGVGGSPLHF.

The genes are TRBV27 and TRBJ2-2; 8 bases agree with TRBD1. There are 16 residues in the CDR3. Per the germline V gene, CDR1 is MNHEY and CDR2 is SMNVEV (reference sequence). V shed 2 bases and J 7 bases; nucleotides not matched to a gene: 9. In DNA, the CDR3 is TGTGCCAGCAGTTTAGTGAGGACAGGGTACAACGGGGAGCTGTTTTTT. This translates into CASSLVRTGYNGELFF.

The chain is built from TRBV29-1 and TRBJ2-1; D is possibly TRBD2 (6 bases). Germline CDR1 SQVTM, CDR2 ANQGSEA. V lost 4 bases, J lost 4 bases, and 11 bases lay in between. The CDR3 length is 13 residues. This chain's CDR3 is CSVGASAYNEQFF. CDR3 coding DNA: TGCAGCGTTGGGGCTAGCGCTTACAATGAGCAGTTCTTC.

The chain joins TRBV19 to TRBJ2-3, with D unclear. Germline V gene sequence: CDR1 LNHDA, CDR2 SQIVND (reference sequence). V dropped 6 bases and J dropped 0 bases, with 7 bases sitting between them. The CDR3 runs 13 residues. The CDR3 loop is CASRTHSTDTQYF. In nucleotides, the CDR3 is TGTGCCAGTAGGACTCATAGCACAGATACGCAGTATTTT.

The J gene is TRBJ2-2, the V gene TRBV5-6; 9 positions match TRBD2. The length of the CDR3 is 17 residues. The V gene's germline CDR1 is SGHDT and CDR2 YYEEEE. The J segment lost 4 bases and the V segment lost 0 bases, leaving 7 bases of the junction unmatched. The CDR3 loop is CASSLVPVLAGTGELFF. The CDR3 DNA sequence: TGTGCCAGCAGCTTGGTACCGGTACTAGCGGGCACCGGGGAGCTGTTTTTT.

The rearrangement joins TRBV27 to TRBJ1-2, with 11 bases fitting TRBD1. The germline gives CDR1 MNHEY, CDR2 SMNVEV (reference sequence). This CDR3 spans 14 amino acids. After removal of 2 bases from V and 4 bases from J, the junction contained 0 bases not matched to a gene. The CDR3 is CASSLGTGGYGYTF. DNA for the CDR3: TGTGCCAGCAGTTTAGGGACAGGGGGCTATGGCTACACCTTC.

This chain links TRBV27 with TRBJ2-7, with 8 bases aligning to TRBD1. Germline CDR1 reads MNHEY; CDR2 reads SMNVEV (reference sequence). The J segment lost 0 bases and the V segment lost 4 bases, leaving 5 bases of the junction unmatched. The CDR3 runs 15 residues. CDR3 protein: CASSWTGQGSYEQYF. The CDR3, as DNA: TGTGCCAGCAGTTGGACAGGGCAAGGCTCCTACGAGCAGTACTTC.

J is TRBJ1-4 and V is TRBV30; D may be TRBD1 (5 bases). This CDR3 is built from 15 residues. V lost 4 bases, J lost 8 bases, and 20 bases lay in between. Germline V lookup: CDR1 GTSNPN, CDR2 SVGIG (reference sequence). The CDR3 coding sequence is TGTGCCTGGACTGTAATTCGGGGGAGAGGAGAAAAACTGTTTTTT. Its translation is CAWTVIRGRGEKLFF.

The J gene is TRBJ2-7, the V gene TRBV4-1; 11 nucleotides match TRBD2. The V gene's germline CDR1 is MGHRA and CDR2 YSYEKL. The CDR3 length is 15 residues. J was trimmed by 2 bases and V by 1 base; bases with no gene match: 1. CDR3 sequence (DNA): TGCGCCAGCAGCCAAGGACTAGCGGGAACCTACGAGCAGTACTTC. It codes for CASSQGLAGTYEQYF.

In DNA form, the CDR3 reads TGCGCCAGCAGCTTGGCCACCCAGGAGACCCAGTACTTC. Amino acids: CASSLATQETQYF. This sequence joins TRBV5-1 and TRBJ2-5; no firm D call. Germline V gives CDR1 SGHRS, CDR2 YFSETQ. This CDR3 region has 13 residues. Trimming left V 0 bases short and J 5 bases short, with 8 bases between. Using reference TRBV5-1 and TRBJ2-5 for the parts outside the CDR3, the full variable domain is KAGVTQTPRYLIKTRGQQVTLSCSPISGHRSVSWYQQTPGQGLQFLFEYFSETQRNKGNFPGRFSGRQFSNSRSEMNVSTLELGDSALYLCASSLATQETQYFGPGTRLLVL.

The chain recombines TRBV7-2 with TRBJ2-1; 9 positions agree with TRBD1. Trimming removed 2 bases from V and 7 bases from J; junction bases left unmatched: 6. This CDR3 contains 15 residues. Germline V gene lookup returns CDR1 SGHTA and CDR2 FQGNSA. CDR3 sequence reads: CASSLSGTGRNEQFF. The DNA of the CDR3 is TGTGCCAGCAGCTTATCCGGGACAGGGCGGAATGAGCAGTTCTTC.

The chain links TRBV5-8 to TRBJ1-5; weak D call: TRBD1 (6 bases). The CDR3 totals 17 residues. V lost 4 bases and J 5 bases, leaving 22 bases between the germline ends. Germline CDR1 and CDR2: SGHTS and YDEGEE. The CDR3 bases are TGTGCCAGCAGCACCGGAGCGGACAGCCTTCGGTATCAGCCCCAGCATTTT. As protein: CASSTGADSLRYQPQHF.

The chain carries TRBV11-2 and TRBJ1-1; no definite D call. Trimming stripped 5 bases from V and 3 bases from J, with 13 bases between. Germline V gives CDR1 SGHAT, CDR2 FQNNGV. The CDR3 loop spans 14 amino acids. The CDR3 loop is CASSQGRGYTEAFF. The CDR3 DNA reads as TGTGCCAGCAGCCAAGGACGGGGTTACACTGAAGCTTTCTTT.

The chain combines TRBV25-1 with TRBJ2-7; 7 bases are shared with TRBD2. V was clipped by 6 bases and J by 0 bases; unmatched bases: 11. From germline, CDR1 is MGHDK and CDR2 SYGVNS. CDR3 length: 16 residues. This CDR3 is CASRGVSGGISYEQYF. DNA of the CDR3: TGTGCCAGCAGGGGGGTTTCGGGAGGTATCTCCTACGAGCAGTACTTC.

V usage is TRBV10-2 and J usage is TRBJ2-3; the match to TRBD2 covers 14 bases. This CDR3 region has 16 residues. Per germline, CDR1 WSHSY and CDR2 SAAADI. Germline trimming cut 6 bases from V and 4 bases from J; bases unmatched to any gene: 6. The CDR3 coding sequence is TGCGCCAGCAGGGCCGGGACTAGCGGGGGTGCAGATACGCAGTATTTT. Translation: CASRAGTSGGADTQYF.

The J gene is TRBJ2-1, the V gene TRBV4-3; 9 positions match TRBD1. J lost 3 bases, V lost 4 bases, and 4 bases had no gene match. Germline assignment: CDR1 LGHNA and CDR2 YSLEER. The CDR3 spans 15 residues. CDR3 sequence: CASSRTGQGYNEQFF. CDR3 nucleotides: TGCGCCAGCAGCCGTACGGGACAGGGCTACAATGAGCAGTTCTTC.

This CDR3 reads CASRTSGGYQEQFF. CDR3 nucleotides: TGTGCCAGCAGGACTAGCGGGGGTTACCAAGAGCAGTTCTTC. The chain combines TRBV6-6 with TRBJ2-1, with 12 bases identical to TRBD2. Germline-derived CDR1 and CDR2 are MNHNY and SVGAGI (reference sequence). The junction had 7 bases not matched to a gene; V was cut back by 6 bases and J by 10 bases. The CDR3 has 14 amino acids.

The gene calls are TRBV6-1 and TRBJ2-2, with TRBD2 identical over 11 bases. The CDR3 totals 15 residues. Germline V gives CDR1 MNHNS, CDR2 SASEGT. The DNA of the CDR3 is TGTCCAGGGGGGGGTCTAGCGGGAGGCACCGGGGAGCTGTTTTTT. It codes for CPGGGLAGGTGELFF.

J is TRBJ2-5 and V is TRBV2, with 7 bases identical to TRBD1. Germline V CDR1 and CDR2: SNHLY, FYNNEI. The CDR3 loop spans 15 amino acids. The J segment lost 4 bases and the V segment lost 7 bases, leaving 12 bases of the junction unmatched. CDR3 protein: CASIRRDSLSETQYF. Here the CDR3 DNA reads TGTGCCAGCATTCGCCGGGACAGTCTCTCAGAGACCCAGTACTTC.

The CDR3 sequence is CASSVIDRGASNQPQHF. The CDR3 coding sequence is TGTGCCAGCAGTGTAATTGACAGGGGGGCAAGCAATCAGCCCCAGCATTTT. V is TRBV6-1 and J is TRBJ1-5; 9 bases agree with TRBD1. The trim removed 4 bases at V and 1 base at J, leaving 8 bases unmatched. Germline lookup yields CDR1 MNHNS and CDR2 SASEGT. The CDR3 runs 17 residues.

This clone was picked up one time. This chain connects TRBV6-5 to TRBJ2-5; D is perhaps TRBD1 (6 bases). Trimming shortened V by 0 bases and J by 5 bases, and 13 bases separated the two germline ends. This CDR3 spans 15 amino acids. Germline V CDR1 and CDR2: MNHEY, SVGAGI. The CDR3 loop is CASSYSNTGKETQYF. CDR3 DNA sequence: TGTGCCAGCAGTTACTCAAATACAGGGAAGGAGACCCAGTACTTC.

The chain recombines TRBV6-6 with TRBJ2-7, with D perhaps matching TRBD2 (7 bases). In germline, CDR1 is MNHNY, CDR2 SVGAGI (reference sequence). The CDR3 extends over 11 amino acids. The ends were cut back, 11 bases at V and 5 bases at J, with 13 bases in the middle. The CDR3 here is CACGGGHEQYF. The CDR3, as DNA: TGTGCCTGTGGGGGGGGCCACGAGCAGTACTTC.

The rearrangement uses TRBV7-8 and TRBJ2-5, with 7 bases identical to TRBD2. Germline CDR1 is SGHVS and CDR2 is FQNEAQ. The CDR3 sequence is 15 residues long. V gave up 2 bases and J gave up 5 bases; unmatched junction bases: 8. The CDR3 sequence: CASSLFAGAGETQYF. The DNA for the CDR3 is TGTGCCAGCAGCTTATTCGCGGGAGCGGGTGAGACCCAGTACTTC. The variable domain in full, completed from reference TRBV7-8 and TRBJ2-5, reads GAGVSQSPRYKVAKRGQDVALRCDPISGHVSLFWYQQALGQGPEFLTYFQNEAQLDKSGLPSDRFFAERPEGSVSTLKIQRTQQEDSAVYLCASSLFAGAGETQYFGPGTRLLVL.

As for this clone: Its ends do not fully match the called genes, so a read error is possible. The chain couples TRBV5-1 to TRBJ2-1; 11 nucleotides match TRBD2. The CDR3 has 13 amino acids. Per germline, CDR1 SGHRS and CDR2 YFSETQ. CDR3 nucleotide sequence: TGCGCCAGCAGCTTGGGAACTAGCGGGAGTAGAGTCTTC. Translated, it gives CASSLGTSGSRVF.

This clone was observed once. The V and J genes are TRBV28 and TRBJ2-7; 9 nucleotides agree with TRBD1. The V gene end was trimmed by 8 bases and the J gene end by 2 bases; junction bases not matched to a gene: 4. Germline V lookup: CDR1 MDHEN, CDR2 SYDVKM. CDR3 length equals 13 residues. In DNA form, the CDR3 reads TGTGCCAGCCGGACAGGGGAACCCTACGAGCAGTACTTC. It yields the protein CASRTGEPYEQYF.

The gene calls are TRBV10-1 and TRBJ2-7; D is ambiguous. The germline V gene encodes CDR1 WNHNN and CDR2 SYGVQD (reference sequence). Trimming pared 0 bases from V and 3 bases from J, leaving 6 bases between. The CDR3 is 13 amino acids. CDR3 amino acids: CASSESHGYEQYF. For the CDR3, the DNA is TGCGCCAGCAGTGAGTCCCACGGCTACGAGCAGTACTTC.

The CDR3 coding sequence is TGTGCCTGGAGTTCGGACTATTACAATGAGCAGTTCTTC. Its protein product is CAWSSDYYNEQFF. V is TRBV30 and J is TRBJ2-1; D may be TRBD2 (6 bases). The V gene's germline CDR1 is GTSNPN and CDR2 SVGIG (reference sequence). The V gene lost 2 bases and the J gene lost 4 bases, with 9 bases spanning the gap. This CDR3 has 13 residues.

The rearrangement uses TRBV7-9 and TRBJ2-1; no firm D call. CDR3 length: 16 residues. The germline gives CDR1 SEHNR, CDR2 FQNEAQ (reference sequence). Trimming took off 5 bases at V and 0 bases at J, with 14 bases between the two ends. In DNA, the CDR3 is TGTGCCAGCAGCCCCGCATTAAAGAGCTCCTACAATGAGCAGTTCTTC. Translating it yields CASSPALKSSYNEQFF. Variable domain in full (rest from reference TRBV7-9 and TRBJ2-1): DTGVSQNPRHKITKRGQNVTFRCDPISEHNRLYWYRQTLGQGPEFLTYFQNEAQLEKSRLLSDRFSAERPKGSFSTLEIQRTEQGDSAMYLCASSPALKSSYNEQFFGPGTRLTVL.

This clone occurred once. The J gene is TRBJ1-4, the V gene TRBV30; 8 positions match TRBD1. With 2 bases clipped from V and 10 bases from J, the junction kept 15 bases outside the gene matches. Germline loops: CDR1 GTSNPN, CDR2 SVGIG (reference sequence). The CDR3 loop spans 16 amino acids. This chain's CDR3 is CAWSPYGQGQEGKLFF. The CDR3 DNA follows: TGTGCCTGGAGTCCCTACGGACAGGGACAGGAGGGAAAACTGTTTTTT.

The chain joins TRBV7-9 to TRBJ1-2, with TRBD1 as a possible D gene (6 bases). The ends were cut back, 1 base at V and 4 bases at J, with 10 bases in the middle. This CDR3 spans 14 amino acids. Germline CDR1 is SEHNR and CDR2 is FQNEAQ (reference sequence). The CDR3 coding sequence is TGTGCCAGCAGCTTAGGAAAACAGGGCTATGGCTACACCTTC. Its translation is CASSLGKQGYGYTF.

This chain links TRBV7-9 with TRBJ1-4, with 8 nucleotides matching TRBD1. There are 16 residues in the CDR3. V shed 4 bases and J 4 bases; nucleotides not matched to a gene: 8. CDR1 and CDR2 from the germline V gene are SEHNR and FQNEAQ (reference sequence). CDR3 sequence: CASSSVLGQVNEKLFF. As DNA, the CDR3 is TGTGCCAGCAGCTCTGTCTTGGGACAGGTTAATGAAAAACTGTTTTTT. Full variable domain (missing parts from reference TRBV7-9 and TRBJ1-4): DTGVSQNPRHKITKRGQNVTFRCDPISEHNRLYWYRQTLGQGPEFLTYFQNEAQLEKSRLLSDRFSAERPKGSFSTLEIQRTEQGDSAMYLCASSSVLGQVNEKLFFGSGTQLSVL.

The chain carries TRBV5-1 and TRBJ2-3; no definite D call. In germline, CDR1 is SGHRS, CDR2 YFSETQ. V gave up 0 bases and J gave up 2 bases, with 10 bases separating them. The CDR3 has 15 amino acids. CDR3 DNA: TGCGCCAGCAGCTTGGCTCACGGGTTCACAGATACGCAGTATTTT. Translating gives CASSLAHGFTDTQYF. Full variable domain (missing parts from reference TRBV5-1 and TRBJ2-3): KAGVTQTPRYLIKTRGQQVTLSCSPISGHRSVSWYQQTPGQGLQFLFEYFSETQRNKGNFPGRFSGRQFSNSRSEMNVSTLELGDSALYLCASSLAHGFTDTQYFGPGTRLTVL.